The 10 T cell receptor beta chains in this list originate from one sample, sequenced in a study of shared clonotypes between healthy human individuals. Sequenced by immunoSEQ multiplex PCR; TCRdb stores in-frame clones only, minus some. This table has about 490,000 clones, around 85% appearing once. Sample: PBMCs. The receptors shown here come from a woman in her forties in good health. Some clones in this sample may be carry-over from other donors' samples.

Worth noting for this clone: A far larger clone is only one base removed, so a read error is likely. The V and J genes are TRBV7-2 and TRBJ2-3; no definite D call. Germline V gene lookup returns CDR1 SGHTA and CDR2 FQGNSA. V shed 4 bases and J shed 0 bases, with 5 bases lying between them. The CDR3 is made up of 13 amino acids. The CDR3 DNA reads as TGTGCCAGCAGCTCCCCTAGCACAGATACGCAGTATTTT. Translated, it gives CASSSPSTDTQYF.

Ten or more counts support this clone. V usage is TRBV5-1 and J usage is TRBJ2-3; TRBD2 aligns across 8 bases. The junction had 6 bases not matched to a gene; V was cut back by 0 bases and J by 6 bases. The CDR3 extends over 15 amino acids. Germline lookup yields CDR1 SGHRS and CDR2 YFSETQ. The CDR3 loop is CASSLGTAGADTQYF. In DNA form, the CDR3 reads TGCGCCAGCAGCTTGGGCACAGCGGGAGCTGATACGCAGTATTTT.

CDR3 bases: TGTGCCTGGAGTGTACGGGGGTGGTGGGAGCGATTCGAGCAGTACTTC. The encoded protein is CAWSVRGWWERFEQYF. The V call is TRBV30, the J call TRBJ2-7; possible D gene TRBD2, 6 bases. V shed 0 bases and J shed 6 bases, with 21 bases lying between them. The CDR3 runs 16 residues. Germline V gives CDR1 GTSNPN, CDR2 SVGIG (reference sequence).

J is TRBJ1-2 and V is TRBV7-9; a weak D match, TRBD1 (6 bases). The germline gives CDR1 SEHNR, CDR2 FQNEAQ (reference sequence). The V and J ends lost 1 base and 13 bases respectively, with 13 bases between them. The CDR3 runs to 12 residues. The CDR3 DNA is TGTGCCAGCAGCTTAGTTTTCCAGGGGAGCACCTTC. This translates into CASSLVFQGSTF. The full variable domain, completed using reference TRBV7-9 and TRBJ1-2, is DTGVSQNPRHKITKRGQNVTFRCDPISEHNRLYWYRQTLGQGPEFLTYFQNEAQLEKSRLLSDRFSAERPKGSFSTLEIQRTEQGDSAMYLCASSLVFQGSTFGSGTRLTVV.

The table lists this clone with a count of one. A far larger clone is only one base removed, so a read error is likely. The rearrangement uses TRBV6-1 and TRBJ2-7, with D perhaps TRBD2 (5 bases). V gave up 8 bases and J gave up 3 bases, with 20 bases separating them. The CDR3 sequence is 15 residues long. Germline V gene sequence: CDR1 MNHNS, CDR2 SASEGT. CDR3 DNA sequence: TGTGCCAGCGCCCAGAGTCTAGCAGCAGACTACGAGCAGTACTTC. Its protein product is CASAQSLAADYEQYF.

The chain employs TRBV14 and TRBJ2-1; D unresolved. Germline CDR1 and CDR2: SGHDN and FVKESK. The V and J ends lost 3 bases and 3 bases respectively, with 12 bases between them. This CDR3 is built from 15 residues. DNA of the CDR3: TGTGCCAGCAGCCAGCCCGGGCAGTTCTACAATGAGCAGTTCTTC. Translating it yields CASSQPGQFYNEQFF.

The chain carries TRBV2 and TRBJ2-5, with a tentative D call TRBD2 (5 bases). Germline CDR1 and CDR2: SNHLY and FYNNEI. The germline V and J ends were trimmed by 6 bases and 2 bases, with 10 bases remaining between them. The CDR3 extends over 13 amino acids. The DNA of the CDR3 is TGTGCCAGCAGCCGGGGAGATCAAGAGACCCAGTACTTC. This gives the protein CASSRGDQETQYF.

The V gene is TRBV11-2, the J gene TRBJ2-2, with 7 bases lining up with TRBD2. The ends lost 5 bases at V and 0 bases at J; junction bases unmatched: 6. The CDR3 runs to 16 residues. Germline V gene sequence: CDR1 SGHAT, CDR2 FQNNGV. CDR3 nucleotides: TGTGCCAGCAGCGTCCAGAGCGGGGCGAACACCGGGGAGCTGTTTTTT. Translation gives CASSVQSGANTGELFF.

This clone was seen only once. The rearrangement joins TRBV25-1 to TRBJ1-4; D is unclear. The V end lost 1 base, the J end lost 4 bases, and 7 bases lay between the germline ends. This CDR3 comprises 14 residues. In germline, CDR1 is MGHDK, CDR2 SYGVNS. CDR3 loop: CASSELGVNEKLFF. As DNA, the CDR3 is TGTGCCAGCAGTGAATTGGGAGTTAATGAAAAACTGTTTTTT.

The chain's CDR3 is CASSQDGARGGQPQHF. The CDR3 DNA reads TGCGCCAGCAGCCAAGATGGTGCAAGAGGAGGCCAGCCCCAGCATTTT. J is TRBJ1-5 and V is TRBV4-1; D ambiguous. The CDR3 loop spans 16 amino acids. Germline V gene data show CDR1 as MGHRA and CDR2 as YSYEKL. Trimming took off 0 bases at V and 7 bases at J, with 16 bases between the two ends.